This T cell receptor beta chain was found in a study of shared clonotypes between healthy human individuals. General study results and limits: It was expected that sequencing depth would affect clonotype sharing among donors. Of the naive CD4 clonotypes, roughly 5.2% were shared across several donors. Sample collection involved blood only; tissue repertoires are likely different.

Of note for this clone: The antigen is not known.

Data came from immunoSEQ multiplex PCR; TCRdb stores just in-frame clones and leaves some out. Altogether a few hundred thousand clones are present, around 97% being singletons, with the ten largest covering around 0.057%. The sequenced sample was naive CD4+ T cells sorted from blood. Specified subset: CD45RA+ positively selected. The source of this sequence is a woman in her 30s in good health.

The CDR3 protein is CATGQTRGNTIYF. For the CDR3, the DNA is TGTGCCACCGGACAGACCCGTGGAAACACCATATATTTT. The V gene is TRBV19, the J gene TRBJ1-3, with D tentatively TRBD1 (6 bases). With 10 bases removed from V and 3 bases from J, the gap between germline ends came to 13 bases. The CDR3 is made up of 13 amino acids. Germline loops: CDR1 LNHDA, CDR2 SQIVND (reference sequence).